The 2 T cell receptor beta chains in this list originate from one sample, sequenced in a study of blood T cell repertoires in COVID-19 (dated by TCRdb to 2019 to 2021). Library prep was done by the immunoSEQ multiplex PCR assay. Sourced from immuneACCESS, this table was stored by TCRdb with only in-frame sequences that have V and J called. A share of the clones is absent; for the studies checked, an unresolved V gene accounts for under half, and the remainder has no known explanation. A total of 210,000 or so clones appear in this sample, 90% of them only once. Roughly 0.6% of the sample is held by the ten biggest clonotypes. Sequencing was carried out using peripheral blood. All receptors come from a man aged 50 to 60 with acute or convalescent COVID-19.

J is TRBJ2-6 and V is TRBV2; D ambiguous. The CDR3 consists of 16 residues. CDR1 and CDR2 from the germline V gene are SNHLY and FYNNEI. V dropped 3 bases and J dropped 0 bases, with 9 bases sitting between them. The CDR3 DNA follows: TGTGCCAGCAGTGAGTCCTTCAGCTCTGGGGCCAACGTCCTGACTTTC. As protein: CASSESFSSGANVLTF.

The chain recombines TRBV9 with TRBJ2-1; weak D call: TRBD2 (7 bases). The CDR3 spans 23 residues. Germline V gives CDR1 SGDLS, CDR2 YYNGEE. The germline V and J ends were trimmed by 4 bases and 0 bases, with 35 bases remaining between them. The CDR3 loop is CASSTSVPRGGAADRPSYNEQFF. As DNA, the CDR3 is TGTGCCAGCAGCACATCCGTTCCGCGGGGAGGGGCGGCTGACAGGCCCTCCTACAATGAGCAGTTCTTC.